This T cell receptor (beta chain) was sequenced during a study of blood T cell repertoires in COVID-19. For the study at large: The analysed material was cDNA or gDNA that came from T cells, B-cell-depleted T cells, or PBMCs.

This clone was detected a few times. CDR1 and CDR2 (germline): MNHNY, SVGAGI (reference sequence). This CDR3 has 13 amino acids. The ends lost 8 bases at V and 5 bases at J; junction bases unmatched: 1. Produced via immunoSEQ multiplex PCR; TCRdb's table is partial and in-frame only. The sample lists tens of thousands of clones; approximately 82% were seen once. This TCR came from a human donor in a cohort sampled during active COVID-19. The sample consisted of peripheral blood. The chain uses TRBV6-6 and TRBJ2-1, with TRBD2 matching over 12 bases. The CDR3 region is CASRLAGDNEQFF. The CDR3 DNA reads TGTGCCAGCCGACTAGCGGGAGACAATGAGCAGTTCTTC.